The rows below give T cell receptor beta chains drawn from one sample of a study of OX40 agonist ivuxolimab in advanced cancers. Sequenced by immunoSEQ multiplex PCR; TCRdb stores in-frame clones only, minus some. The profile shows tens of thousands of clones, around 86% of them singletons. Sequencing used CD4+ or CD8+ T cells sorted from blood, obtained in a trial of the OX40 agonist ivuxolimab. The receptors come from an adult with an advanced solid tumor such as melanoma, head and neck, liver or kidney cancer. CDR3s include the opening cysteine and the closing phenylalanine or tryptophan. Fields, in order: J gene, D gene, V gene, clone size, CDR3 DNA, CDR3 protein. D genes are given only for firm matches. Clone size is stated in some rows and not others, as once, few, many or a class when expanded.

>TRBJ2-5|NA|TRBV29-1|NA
TGCAGCGTCCGAAGGGCAGAAGAGACCCAGTACTTC
CSVRRAEETQYF
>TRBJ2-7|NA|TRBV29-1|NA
TGCAGCGCCGGGCAGGGGCCGGGCGAGCAGTACTTC
CSAGQGPGEQYF
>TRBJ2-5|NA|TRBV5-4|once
TGTGCCAGCAGCTTGGCGTCTGGAGGCGGAGAGACCCAGTACTTC
CASSLASGGGETQYF
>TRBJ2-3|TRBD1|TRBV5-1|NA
TGCGCCAGCAGCAACCGGACAGGGGGCCTCACAGATACGCAGTATTTT
CASSNRTGGLTDTQYF
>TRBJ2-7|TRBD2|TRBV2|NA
TGTGCCAGCTGTAGGGGGACTAGGACCTACGAGCAGTACTTC
CASCRGTRTYEQYF
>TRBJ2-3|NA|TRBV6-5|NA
TGTGCCAGCAGTAAGCGGTTTACTAGCACAGATACGCAGTATTTT
CASSKRFTSTDTQYF
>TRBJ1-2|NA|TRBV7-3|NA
TGTGCCAGCAGCTTAAGCAGGGTTTCAGACTACACCTTC
CASSLSRVSDYTF
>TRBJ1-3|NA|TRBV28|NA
TGTGCCAGCAGGCTCTCTGCAAACACCATATATTTT
CASRLSANTIYF
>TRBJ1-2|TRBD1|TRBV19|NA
TGTGCCAGTGGACGGACAGGGAGCTATGGCTACACCTTC
CASGRTGSYGYTF
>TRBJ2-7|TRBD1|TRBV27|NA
TGTGCCAGCAGTCCGGGACAGGGGTACCCCGAGCAGTACTTC
CASSPGQGYPEQYF
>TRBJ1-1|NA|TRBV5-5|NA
TGTGCCAGCAGCTCAGGCAGGGAAGTTAGGAACACTGAAGCTTTCTTT
CASSSGREVRNTEAFF
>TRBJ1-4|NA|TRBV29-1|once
TGCAGCGTTAATAATGGGGATGAAAAACTGTTTTTT
CSVNNGDEKLFF
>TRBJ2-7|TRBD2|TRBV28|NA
TGTGCCAGCAGTTTCCAAGCGGGGTCCTACGAGCAGTACTTC
CASSFQAGSYEQYF
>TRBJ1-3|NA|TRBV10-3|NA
TGTGCCATCACTCGCAGGGAGGGAAACACCATATATTTT
CAITRREGNTIYF
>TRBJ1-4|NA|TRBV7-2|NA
TGTGCCAGCAGCTTAGTGGGAGAAAAACTGTTTTTT
CASSLVGEKLFF
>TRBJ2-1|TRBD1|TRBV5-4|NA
TGTGCCAGCAGCTTCAGGGGGCAAAGTGAGCAGTTCTTC
CASSFRGQSEQFF
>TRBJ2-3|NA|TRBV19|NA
TGTGCCAGTAACACAGGGCATGGAGATACGCAGTATTTT
CASNTGHGDTQYF
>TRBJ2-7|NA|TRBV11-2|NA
TGTGCCAGCAGCTTAGCTGGGGGTAGGTACGAGCAGTACTTC
CASSLAGGRYEQYF
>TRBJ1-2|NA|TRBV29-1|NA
TGCAGCGTTTCACAGGGATTCTATGGCTACACCTTC
CSVSQGFYGYTF
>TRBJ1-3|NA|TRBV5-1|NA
TGCGCCAGCAGCTTGGGGGGCATCTCTGGAAACACCATATATTTT
CASSLGGISGNTIYF
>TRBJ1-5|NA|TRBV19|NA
TGTGCCAGTAGTGGGTCTAGCAATCAGCCCCAGCATTTT
CASSGSSNQPQHF
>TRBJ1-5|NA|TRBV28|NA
TGTGCCAGCACCCGACAGGTCAATCAGCCCCAGCATTTT
CASTRQVNQPQHF